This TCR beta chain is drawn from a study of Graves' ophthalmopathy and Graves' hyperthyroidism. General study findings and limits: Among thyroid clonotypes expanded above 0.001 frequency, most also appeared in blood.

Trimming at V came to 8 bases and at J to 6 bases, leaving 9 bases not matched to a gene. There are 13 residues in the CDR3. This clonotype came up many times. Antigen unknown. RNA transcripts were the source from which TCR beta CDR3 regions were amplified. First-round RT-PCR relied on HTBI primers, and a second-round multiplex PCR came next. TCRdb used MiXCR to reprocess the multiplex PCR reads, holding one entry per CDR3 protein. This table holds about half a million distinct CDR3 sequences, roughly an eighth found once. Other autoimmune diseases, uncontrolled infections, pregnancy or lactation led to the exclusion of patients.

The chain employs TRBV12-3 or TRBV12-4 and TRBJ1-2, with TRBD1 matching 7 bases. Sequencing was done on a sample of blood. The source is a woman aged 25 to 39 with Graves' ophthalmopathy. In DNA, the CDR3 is TGTGCCAGCGGCTCCACAGGGGCTCATGGCTACACCTTC. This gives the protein CASGSTGAHGYTF.